The clone carrying this T cell receptor beta chain was seen just once. Other DNA sequences in the sample encode the same CDR3. The data stem from a study of blood T cell repertoires in COVID-19. About the study: From the United States, Italy and Spain came samples of acute and convalescent COVID-19.

Original methodology: Reference gene primer amplification gave nucleated cell count estimates. Assay: immunoSEQ multiplex PCR; the TCRdb copy retains only in-frame clones and omits some. From that table come the V and J calls and clone size; the DNA was used to work out D and trimming. The repertoire consists of roughly 400,000 clones, with roughly nine tenths occurring once and the leading ten covering roughly 1.1%. The receptor's source is a man younger than 40 who had recovered from COVID-19. Specimen: PBMCs or T cells enriched from blood (not recorded which).

The CDR3 spells CASSLGQGSYGYTF. In DNA, the CDR3 is TGCGCCAGCAGCTTGGGACAGGGGTCTTATGGCTACACCTTC. The rearrangement uses TRBV5-1 and TRBJ1-2; TRBD1 matches 8 bases. The CDR3 has 14 amino acids. Germline CDR1 and CDR2: SGHRS and YFSETQ. V was pared by 0 bases and J by 5 bases, with 3 bases of the junction left unmatched.